The sequence of this T cell receptor (beta chain) was determined in a study of blood T cell repertoires in COVID-19. Looking at the study overall: From the United States, Italy and Spain came samples of acute and convalescent COVID-19.

Recruits, aged roughly 18 to 95 years, lived in 20 to 30 US areas. Shortly before study entry, within 2 weeks, exposed participants had met a COVID-19 case. Assay: immunoSEQ multiplex PCR; the TCRdb copy retains only in-frame clones and omits some. This table holds about 64,000 clones, about 75% found once. V shed 6 bases, J shed 6 bases, and the junction held 15 bases outside the gene matches. Germline V gives CDR1 ENHRY, CDR2 SYGVKD. The CDR3 is made up of 19 amino acids. The TCR was taken from an older woman who had been exposed to COVID-19. Sequenced: PBMCs or T cells enriched from blood (not recorded which). The chain is built from TRBV10-3 and TRBJ1-6; TRBD1 agrees at 12 bases. Here the CDR3 DNA reads TGTGCCATCAGCGCGACAAACCAGGGGACAGGGGGCTTTAATTCACCCCTCCACTTT. Protein product: CAISATNQGTGGFNSPLHF.